Listed below are T cell receptor beta chains from one sample, sequenced in a study of blood T cell repertoires in COVID-19. Sequenced by immunoSEQ multiplex PCR; TCRdb stores in-frame clones only, minus some. Here the sample spans approximately 250,000 clones, roughly 88% being singletons. Sample: PBMCs or T cells enriched from blood (not recorded which). All receptors derive from a woman in her thirties or forties with acute COVID-19. Each CDR3 is given with its conserved first and last residue. The D gene is left open where the match is weak. The size field is filled for only some rows; it gives once, few, many or a size class.

j_call: TRBJ1-1; clone_size: -; d_call: -; v_call: TRBV4-3; cdr3_nt: TGCGCCAGCAGCCAAGATATGTGGGACACGAACACTGAAGCTTTCTTT; cdr3_aa: CASSQDMWDTNTEAFF
j_call: TRBJ2-7; clone_size: -; d_call: -; v_call: TRBV27; cdr3_nt: TGTGCCAGCAGGCCACAGGGTCACTACGAGCAGTACTTC; cdr3_aa: CASRPQGHYEQYF
j_call: TRBJ2-2; clone_size: -; d_call: -; v_call: TRBV14; cdr3_nt: TGTGCCAGCAGCCAAGTGGGACACGCAAACGGGGAGCTGTTTTTT; cdr3_aa: CASSQVGHANGELFF
j_call: TRBJ1-1; clone_size: -; d_call: -; v_call: TRBV2; cdr3_nt: TGTGCCAGCAGTGAAGACGTTGGCAGGCCGAACACTGAAGCTTTCTTT; cdr3_aa: CASSEDVGRPNTEAFF
j_call: TRBJ2-6; clone_size: -; d_call: -; v_call: TRBV4-1; cdr3_nt: TGCGCCAGCAGCCAGGTCGGACTGGTCTCTGGGGCCAACGTCCTGACTTTC; cdr3_aa: CASSQVGLVSGANVLTF
j_call: TRBJ1-3; clone_size: -; d_call: -; v_call: TRBV10-1; cdr3_nt: TGCGCCAGCAGTCGACAGGTTGGAAACACCATATATTTT; cdr3_aa: CASSRQVGNTIYF
j_call: TRBJ2-3; clone_size: -; d_call: -; v_call: TRBV5-1; cdr3_nt: TGCGCCAGCAGTCTGCGGGAAACAGATACGCAGTATTTT; cdr3_aa: CASSLRETDTQYF
j_call: TRBJ2-7; clone_size: -; d_call: -; v_call: TRBV6-5; cdr3_nt: TGTGCCAGCAGTCGAGACAGTCACGAGCAGTACTTC; cdr3_aa: CASSRDSHEQYF
j_call: TRBJ1-3; clone_size: -; d_call: TRBD1; v_call: TRBV9; cdr3_nt: TGTGCCAGCAGAAGGACAGGGGCCGACACTCCTGGAAACACCATATATTTT; cdr3_aa: CASRRTGADTPGNTIYF
j_call: TRBJ2-7; clone_size: -; d_call: TRBD2; v_call: TRBV4-1; cdr3_nt: TGCGCCAGCAGCCCAACTAGCGGGAGAAGGTACGAGCAGTACTTC; cdr3_aa: CASSPTSGRRYEQYF
j_call: TRBJ1-3; clone_size: -; d_call: -; v_call: TRBV30; cdr3_nt: TGTGCCTGGAGTGTACTTGCTGGAAACACCATATATTTT; cdr3_aa: CAWSVLAGNTIYF
j_call: TRBJ1-1; clone_size: -; d_call: -; v_call: TRBV28; cdr3_nt: TGTGCCAGCAGTACACAGGGTATTGAAGCTTTCTTT; cdr3_aa: CASSTQGIEAFF
j_call: TRBJ2-2; clone_size: -; d_call: TRBD2; v_call: TRBV5-1; cdr3_nt: TGCGCCAGCAGCGGTTCTTGGGGGACGAGACTAGCGGGGACACGGAACACCGGGGAGCTGTTTTTT; cdr3_aa: CASSGSWGTRLAGTRNTGELFF
j_call: TRBJ1-2; clone_size: -; d_call: -; v_call: TRBV27; cdr3_nt: TGTGCCAGCAGCCAGAGAGGACTGATCTATGGCTACACCTTC; cdr3_aa: CASSQRGLIYGYTF
j_call: TRBJ1-5; clone_size: -; d_call: -; v_call: TRBV3-1/TRBV3-2; cdr3_nt: TGTGCCAGCAGCCAAGGGTCCATGGGCTCTCGCTCGCCCCAGCATTTT; cdr3_aa: CASSQGSMGSRSPQHF
j_call: TRBJ1-2; clone_size: once; d_call: -; v_call: TRBV24-1; cdr3_nt: TGTGCCACCAGTGATTCACATAGCTACACCTTC; cdr3_aa: CATSDSHSYTF
j_call: TRBJ2-4; clone_size: -; d_call: -; v_call: TRBV21-1; cdr3_nt: TGTGCCAGCAGCATTTCGGGACTAGCGGGAGTTTTAGGCATAGCCAAAAACATTCAGTACTTC; cdr3_aa: CASSISGLAGVLGIAKNIQYF
j_call: TRBJ2-5; clone_size: -; d_call: -; v_call: TRBV11-2; cdr3_nt: TGTGCCAGCAACATTAATGGGCCTGGGGAGACCCAGTACTTC; cdr3_aa: CASNINGPGETQYF
j_call: TRBJ2-5; clone_size: -; d_call: -; v_call: TRBV12-2; cdr3_nt: TGTGCAAGTCGCTTAATATTTCTCAGGTGGCGGGGGTACCAAGAGACCCAGTACTTC; cdr3_aa: CASRLIFLRWRGYQETQYF
j_call: TRBJ2-1; clone_size: -; d_call: -; v_call: TRBV6-5; cdr3_nt: TGTGCCACCAAACTCCTAAAGACAGTTGACAATGAGCAGTTCTTC; cdr3_aa: CATKLLKTVDNEQFF
j_call: TRBJ1-1; clone_size: -; d_call: -; v_call: TRBV19; cdr3_nt: TGTGCCAGTAAGCACAGGGCCACAACTATGAACACTGAAGCTTTCTTT; cdr3_aa: CASKHRATTMNTEAFF
j_call: TRBJ1-4; clone_size: -; d_call: TRBD1; v_call: TRBV5-1; cdr3_nt: TGCGCCAGCAGCTTAAAAACAGGGGGAGAAAAACTGTTTTTT; cdr3_aa: CASSLKTGGEKLFF
j_call: TRBJ2-1; clone_size: -; d_call: -; v_call: TRBV30; cdr3_nt: TGTGCCTGGAGTGTAATGTGGGAGAATGAGCAGTTCTTC; cdr3_aa: CAWSVMWENEQFF
j_call: TRBJ1-2; clone_size: -; d_call: TRBD1; v_call: TRBV28; cdr3_nt: TGTGCCAGCAGTCCAGGGACAGTCTATGGCTACACCTTC; cdr3_aa: CASSPGTVYGYTF
j_call: TRBJ2-2; clone_size: -; d_call: -; v_call: TRBV5-1; cdr3_nt: TGCGCCAGCAGCTTTCGCACCGGGGAGCTGTTTTTT; cdr3_aa: CASSFRTGELFF
j_call: TRBJ2-7; clone_size: once; d_call: -; v_call: TRBV28; cdr3_nt: TGTGCCAGCAGTTTCCGACTAGTCTCGGACGAGCAGTACTTC; cdr3_aa: CASSFRLVSDEQYF
j_call: TRBJ2-1; clone_size: -; d_call: TRBD2; v_call: TRBV7-2; cdr3_nt: TGTGCCAGCAGTCCCGGGACTAGCGGCCTCTTCGTCTACAATGAGCAGTTCTTC; cdr3_aa: CASSPGTSGLFVYNEQFF
j_call: TRBJ2-5; clone_size: -; d_call: -; v_call: TRBV28; cdr3_nt: TGTGCCAGCAGTTTCCCTTCCAGGCTGACGGCCCAGTACTTC; cdr3_aa: CASSFPSRLTAQYF
j_call: TRBJ1-1; clone_size: -; d_call: -; v_call: TRBV27; cdr3_nt: TGTGCCAGCAGTTTAGCGGGCTACACTGAAGCTTTCTTT; cdr3_aa: CASSLAGYTEAFF
j_call: TRBJ1-1; clone_size: -; d_call: -; v_call: TRBV30; cdr3_nt: TGTGCCTGGATTCGACAGGTAAACACTGAAGCTTTCTTT; cdr3_aa: CAWIRQVNTEAFF
j_call: TRBJ2-5; clone_size: -; d_call: TRBD1; v_call: TRBV4-1; cdr3_nt: TGCGCCAGCAGCCACGGAAATGGACAGGGGCAGGAGACCCAGTACTTC; cdr3_aa: CASSHGNGQGQETQYF
j_call: TRBJ2-7; clone_size: -; d_call: TRBD1; v_call: TRBV5-1; cdr3_nt: TGCGCCAGCAGCTCCGGGACAGGGGATGAGCAGTACTTC; cdr3_aa: CASSSGTGDEQYF
j_call: TRBJ1-1; clone_size: -; d_call: TRBD1; v_call: TRBV7-2; cdr3_nt: TGTGCCAGCAGCTTACGGACAGGGGTAGAGACTGAAGCTTTCTTT; cdr3_aa: CASSLRTGVETEAFF
j_call: TRBJ1-3; clone_size: -; d_call: TRBD1; v_call: TRBV2; cdr3_nt: TGTGCCAGCAGCCCCGGGACAGAGTATCCTTTT; cdr3_aa: CASSPGTEYPF
j_call: TRBJ1-2; clone_size: once; d_call: -; v_call: TRBV11-3; cdr3_nt: TGTGCCAGCAGCTCTCCCCGGTCCTATGGCTACACCTTC; cdr3_aa: CASSSPRSYGYTF
j_call: TRBJ1-2; clone_size: -; d_call: TRBD1; v_call: TRBV5-4; cdr3_nt: TGTGCCAGCAGCCCGGACAGGGCAGCCTTACGAGGGGGCTACACCTTC; cdr3_aa: CASSPDRAALRGGYTF
j_call: TRBJ1-5; clone_size: once; d_call: -; v_call: TRBV28; cdr3_nt: TGTGCCAGCAGTTTAGGGGGCAGTAACCCCAAACAGCCCCAGCATTTT; cdr3_aa: CASSLGGSNPKQPQHF
j_call: TRBJ2-7; clone_size: -; d_call: TRBD1; v_call: TRBV7-6; cdr3_nt: TGTGCCAGCAGCTTAGAGGCTGGGACAGCCTACGAGCAGTACTTC; cdr3_aa: CASSLEAGTAYEQYF
j_call: TRBJ1-1; clone_size: -; d_call: -; v_call: TRBV3-1/TRBV3-2; cdr3_nt: TGTGCCAGCAGCCAGGGGCGAGACACTGAAGCTTTCTTT; cdr3_aa: CASSQGRDTEAFF
j_call: TRBJ2-3; clone_size: -; d_call: -; v_call: TRBV15; cdr3_nt: TGTGCCACCAGCAGGGTTTGGCAGGCAGATACGCAGTATTTT; cdr3_aa: CATSRVWQADTQYF
j_call: TRBJ1-6; clone_size: -; d_call: -; v_call: TRBV27; cdr3_nt: TGTGCCAGCAGTTTCAAGCCTTATAATTCACCCCTCCACTTT; cdr3_aa: CASSFKPYNSPLHF